This T cell receptor beta chain stems from a study of blood T cell repertoires in COVID-19. Original processing methods: Estimated nucleated cell counts came from reference gene primer amplification. Sequencing was performed with immunoSEQ multiplex PCR; in TCRdb, only in-frame clones are kept and a portion is missing. That table gives V, J and clone size, and the DNA gave D and trimming. Here the sample spans tens of thousands of clones, approximately 76% being singletons. This receptor was taken from a man between 65 and 80 years old with active or convalescent COVID-19. The specimen sequenced was peripheral blood.

As DNA, the CDR3 is TGTGCCAGCAGCCCGGGTAGCCCCCATGGCTACACCTTC. Residues: CASSPGSPHGYTF. This chain joins TRBV27 and TRBJ1-2; D remains unclear. This CDR3 has 13 amino acids. CDR1 and CDR2 (germline): MNHEY, SMNVEV (reference sequence). V was trimmed by 6 bases and J by 6 bases, leaving 14 bases between them.